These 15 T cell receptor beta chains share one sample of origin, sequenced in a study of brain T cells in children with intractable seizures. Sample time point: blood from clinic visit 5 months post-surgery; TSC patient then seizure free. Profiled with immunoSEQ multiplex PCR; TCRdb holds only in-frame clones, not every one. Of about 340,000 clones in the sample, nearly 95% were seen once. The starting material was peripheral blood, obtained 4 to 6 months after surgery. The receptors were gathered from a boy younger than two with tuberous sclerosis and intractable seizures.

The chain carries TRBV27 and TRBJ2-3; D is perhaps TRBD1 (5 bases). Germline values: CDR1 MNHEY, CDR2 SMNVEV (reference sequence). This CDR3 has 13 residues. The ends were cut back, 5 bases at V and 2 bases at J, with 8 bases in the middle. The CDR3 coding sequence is TGTGCCAGCAGTCAAGGGGCCACAGATACGCAGTATTTT. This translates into CASSQGATDTQYF.

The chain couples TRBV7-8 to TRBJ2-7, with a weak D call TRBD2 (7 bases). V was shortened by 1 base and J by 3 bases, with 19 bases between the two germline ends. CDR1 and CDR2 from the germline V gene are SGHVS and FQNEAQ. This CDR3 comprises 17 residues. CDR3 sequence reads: CASSLDFFGGRFYEQYF. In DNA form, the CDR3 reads TGTGCCAGCAGCTTAGATTTCTTCGGGGGGCGGTTCTACGAGCAGTACTTC.

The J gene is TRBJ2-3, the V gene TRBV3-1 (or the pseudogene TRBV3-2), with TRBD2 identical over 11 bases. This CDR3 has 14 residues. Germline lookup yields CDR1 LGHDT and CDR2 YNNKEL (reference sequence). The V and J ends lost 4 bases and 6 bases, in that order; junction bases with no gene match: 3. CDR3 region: CASSPSGGRDTQYF. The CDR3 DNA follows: TGTGCCAGCAGCCCTAGCGGGGGGAGGGATACGCAGTATTTT.

DNA of the CDR3: TGTGCCAGCAGCCCTCCTGTTAGAGGGGGCCAGAGGCCAGATACGCAGTATTTT. It yields the protein CASSPPVRGGQRPDTQYF. The V gene is TRBV13, the J gene TRBJ2-3; 7 bases line up with TRBD1. Germline trimming cut 5 bases from V and 4 bases from J; bases unmatched to any gene: 18. The CDR3 covers 18 residues. CDR1 and CDR2 (germline): PRHDT, FYEKMQ (reference sequence).

In nucleotides, the CDR3 is TGTGCCAGCAGTTTAGCCCCGAATCAGCCCCAGCATTTT. Translated: CASSLAPNQPQHF. V and J are TRBV12-3 or TRBV12-4 and TRBJ1-5, with D hard to call. This CDR3 region has 13 residues. The V gene lost 0 bases and the J gene lost 4 bases, with 4 bases spanning the gap.

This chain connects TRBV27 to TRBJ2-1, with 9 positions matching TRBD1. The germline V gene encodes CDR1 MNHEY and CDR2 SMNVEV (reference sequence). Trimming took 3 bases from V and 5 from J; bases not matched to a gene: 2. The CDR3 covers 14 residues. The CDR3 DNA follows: TGTGCCAGCAGTTTTGGACAGGGGAACAATGAGCAGTTCTTC. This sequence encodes CASSFGQGNNEQFF.

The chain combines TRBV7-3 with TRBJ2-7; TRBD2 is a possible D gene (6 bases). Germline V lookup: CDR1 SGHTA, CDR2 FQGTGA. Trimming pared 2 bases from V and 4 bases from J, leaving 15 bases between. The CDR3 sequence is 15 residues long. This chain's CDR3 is CASSLASVGGYEQYF. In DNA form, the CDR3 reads TGTGCCAGCAGCTTAGCCTCAGTGGGAGGATACGAGCAGTACTTC.

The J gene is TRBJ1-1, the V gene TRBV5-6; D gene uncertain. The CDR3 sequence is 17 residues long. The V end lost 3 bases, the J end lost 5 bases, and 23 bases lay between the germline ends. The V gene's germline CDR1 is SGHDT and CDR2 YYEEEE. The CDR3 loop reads CASSSHGKTYPGTEAFF. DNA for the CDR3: TGTGCCAGCAGCTCTCATGGCAAAACCTATCCGGGGACTGAAGCTTTCTTT.

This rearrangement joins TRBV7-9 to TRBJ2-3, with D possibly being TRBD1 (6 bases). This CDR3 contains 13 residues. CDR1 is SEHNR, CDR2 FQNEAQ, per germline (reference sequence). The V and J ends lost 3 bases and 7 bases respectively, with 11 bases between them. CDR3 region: CASSLGAGNTQYF. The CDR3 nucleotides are TGTGCCAGCAGCTTGGGGGCTGGAAATACGCAGTATTTT.

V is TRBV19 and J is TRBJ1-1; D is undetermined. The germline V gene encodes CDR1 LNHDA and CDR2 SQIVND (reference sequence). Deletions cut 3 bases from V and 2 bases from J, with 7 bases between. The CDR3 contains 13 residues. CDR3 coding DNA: TGTGCCAGTAGTATTCCCGGCAACACTGAAGCTTTCTTT. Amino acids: CASSIPGNTEAFF.

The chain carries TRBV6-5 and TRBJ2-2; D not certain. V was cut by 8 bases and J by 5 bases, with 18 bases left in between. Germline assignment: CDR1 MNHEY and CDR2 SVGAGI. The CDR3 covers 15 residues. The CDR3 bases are TGTGCCAGCGGATACCATCTTTTGGGGACCGGGGAGCTGTTTTTT. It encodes CASGYHLLGTGELFF.

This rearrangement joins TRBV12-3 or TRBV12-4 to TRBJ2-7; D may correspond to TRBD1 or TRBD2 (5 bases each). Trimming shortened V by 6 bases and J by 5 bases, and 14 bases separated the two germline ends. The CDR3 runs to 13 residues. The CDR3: CASRDSRVDEQYF. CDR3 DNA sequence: TGTGCCAGCAGGGACTCCAGGGTAGACGAGCAGTACTTC.

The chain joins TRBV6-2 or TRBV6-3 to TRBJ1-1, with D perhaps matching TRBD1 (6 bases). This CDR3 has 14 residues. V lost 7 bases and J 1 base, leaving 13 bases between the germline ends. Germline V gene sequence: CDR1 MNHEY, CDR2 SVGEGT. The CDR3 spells CASNPDRTNTEAFF. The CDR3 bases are TGTGCCAGCAACCCCGACAGGACGAACACTGAAGCTTTCTTT.

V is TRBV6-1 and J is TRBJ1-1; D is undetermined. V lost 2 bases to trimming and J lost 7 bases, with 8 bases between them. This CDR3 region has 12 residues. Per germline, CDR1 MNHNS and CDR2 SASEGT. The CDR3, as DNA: TGTGCCAGCAGTGAATCAGGAAATGAAGCTTTCTTT. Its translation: CASSESGNEAFF.

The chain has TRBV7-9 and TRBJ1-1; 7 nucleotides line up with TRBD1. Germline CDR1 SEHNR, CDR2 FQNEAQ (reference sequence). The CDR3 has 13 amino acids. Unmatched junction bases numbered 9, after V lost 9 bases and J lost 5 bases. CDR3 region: CASRPGGGTEAFF. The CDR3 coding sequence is TGTGCCAGTAGGCCAGGGGGTGGAACTGAAGCTTTCTTT. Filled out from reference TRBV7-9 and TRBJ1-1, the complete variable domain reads DTGVSQNPRHKITKRGQNVTFRCDPISEHNRLYWYRQTLGQGPEFLTYFQNEAQLEKSRLLSDRFSAERPKGSFSTLEIQRTEQGDSAMYLCASRPGGGTEAFFGQGTRLTVV.